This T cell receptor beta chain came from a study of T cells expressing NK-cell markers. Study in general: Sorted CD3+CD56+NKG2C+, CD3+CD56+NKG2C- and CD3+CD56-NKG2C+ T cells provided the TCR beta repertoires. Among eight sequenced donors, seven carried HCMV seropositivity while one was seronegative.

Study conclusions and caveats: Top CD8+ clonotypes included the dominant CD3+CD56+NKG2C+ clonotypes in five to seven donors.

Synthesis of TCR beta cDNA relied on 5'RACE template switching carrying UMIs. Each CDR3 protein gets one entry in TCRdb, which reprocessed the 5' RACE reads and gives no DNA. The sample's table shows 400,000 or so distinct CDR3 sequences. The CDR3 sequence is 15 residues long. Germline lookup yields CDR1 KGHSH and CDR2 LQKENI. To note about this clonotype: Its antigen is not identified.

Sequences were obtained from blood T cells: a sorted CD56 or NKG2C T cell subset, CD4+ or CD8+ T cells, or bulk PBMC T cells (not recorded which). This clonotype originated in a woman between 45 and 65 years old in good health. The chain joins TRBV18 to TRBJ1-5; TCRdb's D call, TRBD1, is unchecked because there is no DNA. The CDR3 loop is CASSLEGRGGQPQHF.